This T cell receptor (beta chain) was identified in a study of cytomegalovirus exposure and HLA in healthy donors. Turning to this clone: Its antigen is unknown.

Study-wide points: Generally TCR sequences proved uncommon, though certain public TCRs appeared in numerous donors.

Germline CDR1 LNHDA, CDR2 SQIVND (reference sequence). V shed 3 bases, J shed 3 bases, and the junction held 5 bases outside the gene matches. The CDR3 has 15 residues. With 60 Vbeta and 13 Jbeta primers, the PCR was carried out. Repertoires were generated with immunoSEQ multiplex PCR, while TCRdb's copy carries only in-frame clones and drops some. The data hold 95,000 to 150,000 clones, with around four fifths observed a single time. Healthy donors of bone marrow made up the group. Input material: PBMCs. The rearrangement joins TRBV19 to TRBJ1-3; TRBD1 agrees at 7 bases. The receptor comes from a woman in her thirties or forties in good health and CMV-seropositive. Here the CDR3 DNA reads TGTGCCAGTAGTATTCGGACAGGAGGTGGAAACACCATATATTTT. Its protein product is CASSIRTGGGNTIYF.